Described below is a single T cell receptor (beta chain) sequence and its context. This sample was included in a study of T cell changes during pregnancy in multiple sclerosis. Clones were read by immunoSEQ multiplex PCR, and TCRdb kept only the in-frame ones, dropping some. The sample includes 30,000 to 40,000 clones, less than 95% of them seen just once. The receptor comes from a female donor with multiple sclerosis, enrolled in a pregnancy study. The sample was CD4+ T cells from peripheral blood mononuclear cells, taken in the second trimester of pregnancy.

CDR3 residues: CASSQVTTGGEQYF. Written as DNA, the CDR3 is TGCGCCAGCAGCCAAGTAACCACGGGGGGCGAGCAGTACTTC. The chain carries TRBV4-3 and TRBJ2-7; 7 nucleotides align to TRBD2. The CDR3 spans 14 residues. CDR1 LGHNA and CDR2 YSLEER come from the germline V gene. V was clipped by 1 base and J by 6 bases; unmatched bases: 6.